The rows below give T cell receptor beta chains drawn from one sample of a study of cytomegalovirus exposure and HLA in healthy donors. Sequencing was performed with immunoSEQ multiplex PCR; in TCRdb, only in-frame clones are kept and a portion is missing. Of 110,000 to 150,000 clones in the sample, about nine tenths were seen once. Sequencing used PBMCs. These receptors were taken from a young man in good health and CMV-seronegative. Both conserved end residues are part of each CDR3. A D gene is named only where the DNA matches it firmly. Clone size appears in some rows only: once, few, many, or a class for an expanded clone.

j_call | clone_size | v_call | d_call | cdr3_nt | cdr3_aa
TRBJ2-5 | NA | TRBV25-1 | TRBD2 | TGTGCCAGCAGGACTAGCGGGACCGAGACCCAGTACTTC | CASRTSGTETQYF
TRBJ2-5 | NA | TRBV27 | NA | TGTGCCAGCAGTTGGATCGGGGGTGAAGAGACCCAGTACTTC | CASSWIGGEETQYF
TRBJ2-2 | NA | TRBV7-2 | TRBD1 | TGTGCCAGCAGCCTCGGGACAGACACCGGGGAGCTGTTTTTT | CASSLGTDTGELFF
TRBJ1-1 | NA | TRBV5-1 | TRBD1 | TGCGCCAGCAGCCCCCCTCAGATAGGGACAGCTATGAACACTGAAGCTTTCTTT | CASSPPQIGTAMNTEAFF
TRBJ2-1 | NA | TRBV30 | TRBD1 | TGTGCCTGGAGTGTATGGGACAGGGAAAAATACAATGAGCAGTTCTTC | CAWSVWDREKYNEQFF
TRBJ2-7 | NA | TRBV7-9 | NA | TGTGCCAGCAGCACGTGGGGGGAAAGCTCCTACGAGCAGTACTTC | CASSTWGESSYEQYF
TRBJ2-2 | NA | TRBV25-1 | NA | TGTGCCAGCAGTGACAGGGGGGTACTGCCGGGCGGGGAGCTGTTTTTT | CASSDRGVLPGGELFF
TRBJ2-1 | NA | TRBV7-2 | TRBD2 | TGTGCCAGCAGCTTAACCTCCCAAAAGACTAGCGGGAGGGCCGGGTTCTTC | CASSLTSQKTSGRAGFF
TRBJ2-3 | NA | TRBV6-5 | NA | TGTGCCAGCAGTTACTCGGGGGGAAGCACAGATACGCAGTATTTT | CASSYSGGSTDTQYF
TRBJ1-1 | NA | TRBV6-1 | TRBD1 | TGTGCCAGCAGGGAGGGGGTGGGACAGGGGGCGTCGGCTTTCTTT | CASREGVGQGASAFF
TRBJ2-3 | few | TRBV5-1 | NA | TGCGCCAGCAGCTTGAGGGGTGTTCGCACAGATACGCAGTATTTT | CASSLRGVRTDTQYF
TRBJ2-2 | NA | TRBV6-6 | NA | TGTGCCAGCAGTACTCTAGGAAGGGGTGACACCGGGGAGCTGTTTTTT | CASSTLGRGDTGELFF